This TCR beta chain appears in the sequencing data of a study of blood T cell repertoires in COVID-19. From germline, CDR1 is MNHEY and CDR2 SMNVEV (reference sequence). The CDR3 extends over 15 amino acids. J lost 8 bases, V lost 4 bases, and 11 bases had no gene match. Sequencing used immunoSEQ multiplex PCR; TCRdb keeps in-frame clones, though not all of them. The top ten hold 2% to 2.5% of the sample, which has roughly 100,000 clones, around nine tenths seen once. The TCR sequence derives from a man aged 45-65 years with active COVID-19. The V gene is TRBV27, the J gene TRBJ2-5; 9 bases match TRBD2. The sequenced sample consisted of peripheral blood. Written as DNA, the CDR3 is TGTGCCAGCAGTTCCAGCGGGGGGTTATTTGAAACCCAGTACTTC. Translating gives CASSSSGGLFETQYF.